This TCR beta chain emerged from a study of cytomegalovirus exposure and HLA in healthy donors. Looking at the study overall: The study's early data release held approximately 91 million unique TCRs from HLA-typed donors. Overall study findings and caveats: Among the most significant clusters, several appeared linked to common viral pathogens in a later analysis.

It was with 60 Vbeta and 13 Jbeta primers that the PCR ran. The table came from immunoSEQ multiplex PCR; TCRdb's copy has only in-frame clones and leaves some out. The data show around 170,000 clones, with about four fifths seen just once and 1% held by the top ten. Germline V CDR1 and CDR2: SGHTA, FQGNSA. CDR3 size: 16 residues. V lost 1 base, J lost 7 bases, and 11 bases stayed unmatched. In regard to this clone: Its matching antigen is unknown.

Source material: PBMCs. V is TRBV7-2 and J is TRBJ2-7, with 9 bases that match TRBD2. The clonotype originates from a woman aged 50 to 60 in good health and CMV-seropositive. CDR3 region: CASSLDLAGGRGEQYF. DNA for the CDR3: TGTGCCAGCAGCTTAGATCTGGCGGGGGGGCGTGGGGAGCAGTACTTC.